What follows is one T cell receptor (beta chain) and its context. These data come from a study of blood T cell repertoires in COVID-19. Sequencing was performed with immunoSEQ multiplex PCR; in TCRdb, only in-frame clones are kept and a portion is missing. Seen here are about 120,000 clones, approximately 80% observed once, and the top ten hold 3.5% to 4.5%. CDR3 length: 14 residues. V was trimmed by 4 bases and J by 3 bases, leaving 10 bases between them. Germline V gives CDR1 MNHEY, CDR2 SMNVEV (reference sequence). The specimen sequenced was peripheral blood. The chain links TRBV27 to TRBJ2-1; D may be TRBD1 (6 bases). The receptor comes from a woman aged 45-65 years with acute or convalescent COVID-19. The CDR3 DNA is TGTGCCAGCAGTTACAGGGACCTCTACAATGAGCAGTTCTTC. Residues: CASSYRDLYNEQFF.